Listed below are T cell receptor beta chains from one sample, sequenced in a study of technical replicates of blood from several donors. The protocol was immunoSEQ multiplex PCR, while the TCRdb copy is restricted to in-frame clones and leaves out a portion. The sample holds over 90,000 clones, approximately 95% seen once. What was sequenced was T cells isolated from PBMCs. The receptors stem from a human donor in good health. CDR3s include the opening cysteine and the closing phenylalanine or tryptophan. The order of the fields is V gene, D gene, J gene, clone size, CDR3 protein, CDR3 DNA. D genes are given only for firm matches. The size of a clone is reported for some rows only, either as once, few or many, or as a class for expanded clones.

v_call: TRBV7-9
d_call: -
j_call: TRBJ2-1
clone_size: -
cdr3_aa: CASSPLSREQFF
cdr3_nt: TGTGCCAGCAGCCCACTCTCTCGCGAGCAGTTCTTC

v_call: TRBV5-6
d_call: TRBD1
j_call: TRBJ2-7
clone_size: once
cdr3_aa: CASSRTGYEQYF
cdr3_nt: TGTGCCAGCAGCAGGACAGGGTACGAGCAGTACTTC

v_call: TRBV6-5
d_call: -
j_call: TRBJ1-2
clone_size: -
cdr3_aa: CASSQGSHGYTF
cdr3_nt: TGTGCCAGCTCCCAGGGAAGTCATGGCTACACCTTC

v_call: TRBV7-2
d_call: TRBD1
j_call: TRBJ2-5
clone_size: -
cdr3_aa: CASSTRTGVPETQYF
cdr3_nt: TGTGCCAGCAGCACCCGGACAGGGGTCCCAGAGACCCAGTACTTC

v_call: TRBV4-1
d_call: TRBD1
j_call: TRBJ2-6
clone_size: -
cdr3_aa: CASSNLPGQGPSSGANVLTF
cdr3_nt: TGCGCCAGCAGCAACCTACCAGGACAGGGTCCGAGCTCTGGGGCCAACGTCCTGACTTTC

v_call: TRBV11-3
d_call: TRBD2
j_call: TRBJ2-5
clone_size: -
cdr3_aa: CASSMGLASEETQYF
cdr3_nt: TGTGCCAGCAGCATGGGACTAGCGAGTGAAGAGACCCAGTACTTC

v_call: TRBV30
d_call: TRBD1
j_call: TRBJ1-1
clone_size: few
cdr3_aa: CAWSARWDRGLEAFF
cdr3_nt: TGTGCCTGGAGTGCCCGGTGGGACAGGGGGCTCGAAGCTTTCTTT

v_call: TRBV6-6
d_call: TRBD1
j_call: TRBJ1-4
clone_size: -
cdr3_aa: CASSAPGGPNEKLFF
cdr3_nt: TGTGCCAGCAGTGCCCCAGGGGGGCCTAATGAAAAACTGTTTTTT

v_call: TRBV5-1
d_call: TRBD2
j_call: TRBJ2-7
clone_size: -
cdr3_aa: CASSLVASGGSYEQYF
cdr3_nt: TGCGCCAGCAGCTTGGTAGCTAGCGGGGGGTCCTACGAGCAGTACTTC

v_call: TRBV6-5
d_call: TRBD2
j_call: TRBJ2-1
clone_size: -
cdr3_aa: CASSSAGGPYNEQFF
cdr3_nt: TGTGCCAGCAGTTCAGCGGGGGGGCCGTACAATGAGCAGTTCTTC

v_call: TRBV7-2
d_call: -
j_call: TRBJ2-7
clone_size: -
cdr3_aa: CASSRTGPRYEQYF
cdr3_nt: TGTGCCAGCAGCAGAACGGGTCCCCGATACGAGCAGTACTTC

v_call: TRBV30
d_call: -
j_call: TRBJ1-1
clone_size: -
cdr3_aa: CAWSVNGGTEAFF
cdr3_nt: TGTGCCTGGAGTGTAAATGGGGGGACTGAAGCTTTCTTT

v_call: TRBV29-1
d_call: -
j_call: TRBJ2-5
clone_size: -
cdr3_aa: CSVAGRLYQETQYF
cdr3_nt: TGCAGCGTTGCGGGGAGGTTGTACCAAGAGACCCAGTACTTC

v_call: TRBV27
d_call: -
j_call: TRBJ2-7
clone_size: -
cdr3_aa: CASSLSGGRSFYEQYF
cdr3_nt: TGTGCCAGCAGTTTATCTGGGGGGAGGTCTTTCTACGAGCAGTACTTC